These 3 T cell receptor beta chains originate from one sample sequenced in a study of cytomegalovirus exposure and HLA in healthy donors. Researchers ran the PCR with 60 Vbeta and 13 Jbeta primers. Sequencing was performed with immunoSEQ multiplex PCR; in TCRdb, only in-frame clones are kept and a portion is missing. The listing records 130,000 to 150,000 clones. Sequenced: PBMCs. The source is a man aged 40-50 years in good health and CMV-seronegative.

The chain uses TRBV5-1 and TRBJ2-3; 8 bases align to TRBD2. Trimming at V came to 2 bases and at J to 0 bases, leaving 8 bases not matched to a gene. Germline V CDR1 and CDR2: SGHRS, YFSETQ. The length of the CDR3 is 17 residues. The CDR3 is CASSLRTSGTSTDTQYF. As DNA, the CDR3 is TGCGCCAGCAGCTTAAGAACTAGCGGTACTAGCACAGATACGCAGTATTTT.

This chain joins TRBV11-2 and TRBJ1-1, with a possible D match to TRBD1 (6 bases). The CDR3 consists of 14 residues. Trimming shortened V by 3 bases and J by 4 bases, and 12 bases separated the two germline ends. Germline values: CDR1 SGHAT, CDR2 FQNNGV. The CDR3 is CASSLGGRLTEAFF. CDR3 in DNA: TGTGCCAGCAGCTTGGGGGGGCGGCTCACTGAAGCTTTCTTT.

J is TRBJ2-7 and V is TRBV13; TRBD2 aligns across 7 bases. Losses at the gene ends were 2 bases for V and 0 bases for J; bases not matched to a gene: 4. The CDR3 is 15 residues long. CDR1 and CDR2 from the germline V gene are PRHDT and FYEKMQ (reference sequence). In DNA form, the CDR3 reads TGTGCCAGCAGCTTACGCGGGGGTCGCTCCTACGAGCAGTACTTC. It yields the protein CASSLRGGRSYEQYF.